This T cell receptor (beta chain) was observed in a study of cytomegalovirus exposure and HLA in healthy donors. Study context: There were roughly 80 million unique TCRs (from HLA-typed donors) in an early data release. Points from the study as a whole: When analyzed later, a missense DCLRE1C variant was found to be linked to TCR beta V- and J-gene trimming.

In its sample, this clone was seen a few times. Its antigen is not identified. With 60 Vbeta and 13 Jbeta primers, the PCR was carried out. TCRdb's copy holds only in-frame clones and misses some; the assay was immunoSEQ multiplex PCR. In the table there are about 190,000 clones, 78% of which are singletons. This CDR3 comprises 20 residues. Germline loops: CDR1 MNHNS, CDR2 SASEGT. Trimming removed 3 bases from V and 1 base from J; junction bases left unmatched: 16. The rearrangement uses TRBV6-1 and TRBJ2-3; 10 bases match TRBD2. This clonotype was obtained from a woman younger than 45 in good health and CMV-seropositive. Specimen: PBMCs. CDR3 protein: CASSEGGSGGFPRGTDTQYF. The CDR3 DNA is TGTGCCAGCAGTGAGGGGGGTAGCGGGGGGTTTCCTCGGGGCACAGATACGCAGTATTTT.